Detailed here is one TCR beta chain. TCRdb's copy holds only in-frame clones and misses some; the assay was immunoSEQ multiplex PCR. The table includes over 95,000 clones, 85% detected once. This entry is derived from a study of blood T cell repertoires in COVID-19. The CDR3 totals 11 residues. Between the trimmed V and J ends, which lost 4 bases and 9 bases, there was a span of 7 bases. Looked up from germline, CDR1 is LNHDA and CDR2 is SQIVND (reference sequence). The chain couples TRBV19 to TRBJ2-1; possibly TRBD1 for D (5 bases). This receptor was taken from a man aged 35 to 55 with acute or convalescent COVID-19. Input material: peripheral blood. Written as DNA, the CDR3 is TGTGCCAGTAGTAAAAGGGGTGAGCAGTTCTTC. Translation: CASSKRGEQFF. Using reference TRBV19 and TRBJ2-1 for the parts outside the CDR3, the full variable domain is DGGITQSPKYLFRKEGQNVTLSCEQNLNHDAMYWYRQDPGQGLRLIYYSQIVNDFQKGDIAEGYSVSREKKESFPLTVTSAQKNPTAFYLCASSKRGEQFFGPGTRLTVL.